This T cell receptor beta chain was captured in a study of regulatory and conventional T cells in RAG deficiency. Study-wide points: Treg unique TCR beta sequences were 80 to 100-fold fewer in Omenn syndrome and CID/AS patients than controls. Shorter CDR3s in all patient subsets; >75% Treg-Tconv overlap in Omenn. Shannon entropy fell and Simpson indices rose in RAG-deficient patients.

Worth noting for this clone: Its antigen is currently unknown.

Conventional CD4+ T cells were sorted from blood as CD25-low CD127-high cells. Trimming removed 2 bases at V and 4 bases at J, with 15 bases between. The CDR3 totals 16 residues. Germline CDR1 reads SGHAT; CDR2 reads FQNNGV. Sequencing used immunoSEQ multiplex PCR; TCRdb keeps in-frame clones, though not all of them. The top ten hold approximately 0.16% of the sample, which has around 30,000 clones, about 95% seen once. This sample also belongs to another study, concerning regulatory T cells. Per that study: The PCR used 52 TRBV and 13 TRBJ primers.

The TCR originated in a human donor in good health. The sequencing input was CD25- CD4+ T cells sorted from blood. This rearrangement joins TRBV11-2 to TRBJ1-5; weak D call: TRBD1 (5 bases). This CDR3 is CASSLFGGRFNQPQHF. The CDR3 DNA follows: TGTGCCAGCAGCTTATTCGGGGGAAGGTTTAATCAGCCCCAGCATTTT.